This record concerns one T cell receptor beta chain sequence. What it binds is unknown. Around 9.9 ml of fresh peripheral blood supplied the PBMCs. This entry comes from a study of T cells in Graves' hyperthyroidism and ophthalmopathy. Study-wide results and limits: Researchers found most expanded thyroid clonotypes above 0.001 in blood as well.

The V gene's germline CDR1 is SGHNT and CDR2 YENEEA. This CDR3 has 16 residues. V was pared by 6 bases and J by 4 bases, with 12 bases of the junction left unmatched. The TCR beta CDR3 regions underwent amplification using RNA transcripts as the source. An initial round of RT-PCR targeting the TCR CDR3 relied on the HTBI primer set. One entry per CDR3 protein results from TCRdb running MiXCR on the multiplex PCR reads. The sample holds 530,000 or so distinct CDR3 sequences; about a sixth are singletons and the top ten take approximately 18%. Sequencing used blood. The TCR originated in a woman aged 18-35 years with Graves' ophthalmopathy. The rearrangement links TRBV11-3 to TRBJ2-7; 10 bases line up with TRBD1. The CDR3 nucleotides are TGTGCCAGCAGTTCCTCCGGGACAGGGGCGGGTTACGAGCAGTACTTC. It translates to CASSSSGTGAGYEQYF.